This T cell receptor (beta chain) was documented in a study of regulatory and conventional T cells in RAG deficiency. Study outcomes and limitations: Other subsets showed roughly 9.9-fold reductions, but Treg unique TCR beta sequences fell about 100-fold in these patients. Control T-cell subsets had markedly higher Shannon entropy and lower Simpson indices than RAG-deficient patients. Sorted Omenn CD25-high CD127-low cells may not be bona fide Tregs. In Omenn syndrome, Treg and Tconv repertoires overlapped >85%.

As for this clone: Its target is unknown.

Method: immunoSEQ multiplex PCR; TCRdb's copy keeps in-frame clones and lacks some. This table holds 30,000 to 35,000 clones, roughly 76% found once. Conventional CD4+ T cells were sorted from blood as CD25-low CD127-high cells. The sample also formed part of further work on regulatory T cells. That source reports: Amplification used 52 TRBV primers and 13 TRBJ primers.

The sequenced sample consisted of CD4+ effector T cells sorted from blood. The receptor was derived from a human donor in good health.

CDR3 bases: TGTGCCAGCAGCTTGGGGTTAGGCACTTTGAACACTGAAGCTTTCTTT. It encodes CASSLGLGTLNTEAFF. The genes are TRBV5-4 and TRBJ1-1; D is undetermined. The length of the CDR3 is 16 residues. CDR1 is SGHNT, CDR2 YYREEE, per germline (reference sequence). The V gene lost 0 bases and the J gene lost 0 bases, with 12 bases spanning the gap.